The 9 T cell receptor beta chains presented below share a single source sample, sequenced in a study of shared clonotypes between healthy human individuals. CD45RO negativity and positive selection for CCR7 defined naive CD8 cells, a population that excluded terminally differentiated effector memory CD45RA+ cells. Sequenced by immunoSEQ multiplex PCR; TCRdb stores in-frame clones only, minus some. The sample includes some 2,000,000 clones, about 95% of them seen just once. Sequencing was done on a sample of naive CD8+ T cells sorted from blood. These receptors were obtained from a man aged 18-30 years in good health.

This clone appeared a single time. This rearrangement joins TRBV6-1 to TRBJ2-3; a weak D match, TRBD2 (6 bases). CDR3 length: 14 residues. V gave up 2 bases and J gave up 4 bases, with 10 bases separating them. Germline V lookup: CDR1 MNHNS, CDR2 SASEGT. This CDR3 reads CASSETGSADTQYF. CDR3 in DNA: TGTGCCAGCAGTGAAACCGGGAGTGCAGATACGCAGTATTTT.

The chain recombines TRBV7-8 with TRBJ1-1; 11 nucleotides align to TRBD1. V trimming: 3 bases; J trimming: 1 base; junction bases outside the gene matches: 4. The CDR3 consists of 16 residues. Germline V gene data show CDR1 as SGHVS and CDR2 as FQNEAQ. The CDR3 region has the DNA TGTGCCAGCAGCTTCGCGGGGACAGGGGGGAACACTGAAGCTTTCTTT. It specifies CASSFAGTGGNTEAFF.

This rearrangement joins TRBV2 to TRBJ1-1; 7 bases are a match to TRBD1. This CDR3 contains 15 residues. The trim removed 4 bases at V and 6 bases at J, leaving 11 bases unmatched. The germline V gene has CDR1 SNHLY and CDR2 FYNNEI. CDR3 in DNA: TGTGCCAGCAGTGGGCCAGGGGGGTCTTACGCTGAAGCTTTCTTT. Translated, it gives CASSGPGGSYAEAFF.

CDR3 residues: CASSPSGGLYEQYF. CDR3 DNA sequence: TGTGCCAGTAGCCCTAGCGGGGGACTCTACGAGCAGTACTTC. The chain uses TRBV19 and TRBJ2-7; TRBD2 matches 10 bases. The length of the CDR3 is 14 residues. The ends lost 6 bases at V and 3 bases at J; junction bases unmatched: 5. Germline V gives CDR1 LNHDA, CDR2 SQIVND (reference sequence).

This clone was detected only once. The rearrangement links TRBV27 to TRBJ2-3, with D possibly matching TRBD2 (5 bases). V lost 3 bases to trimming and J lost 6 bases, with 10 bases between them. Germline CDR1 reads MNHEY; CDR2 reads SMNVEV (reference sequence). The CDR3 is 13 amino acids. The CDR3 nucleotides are TGTGCCAGCAGTTTCGAGGGTTGGGATACGCAGTATTTT. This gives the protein CASSFEGWDTQYF.

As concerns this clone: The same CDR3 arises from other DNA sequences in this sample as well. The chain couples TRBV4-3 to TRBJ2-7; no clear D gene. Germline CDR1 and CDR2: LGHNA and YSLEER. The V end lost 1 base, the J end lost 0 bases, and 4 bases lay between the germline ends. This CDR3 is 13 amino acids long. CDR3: CASSQGASYEQYF. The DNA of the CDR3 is TGCGCCAGCAGCCAAGGGGCCTCCTACGAGCAGTACTTC.

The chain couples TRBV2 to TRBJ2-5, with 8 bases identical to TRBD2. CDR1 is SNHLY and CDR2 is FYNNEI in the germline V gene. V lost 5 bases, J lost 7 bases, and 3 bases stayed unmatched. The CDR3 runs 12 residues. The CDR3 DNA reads TGTGCCAGCAGTAGCGGGAGCGGGACCCAGTACTTC. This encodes CASSSGSGTQYF.

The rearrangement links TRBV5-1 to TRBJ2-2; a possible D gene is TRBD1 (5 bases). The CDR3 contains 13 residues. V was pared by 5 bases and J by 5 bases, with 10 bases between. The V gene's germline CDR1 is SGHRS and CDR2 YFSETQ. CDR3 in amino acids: CASRPGRTGELFF. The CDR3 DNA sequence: TGCGCCAGCAGACCAGGGCGAACCGGGGAGCTGTTTTTT.

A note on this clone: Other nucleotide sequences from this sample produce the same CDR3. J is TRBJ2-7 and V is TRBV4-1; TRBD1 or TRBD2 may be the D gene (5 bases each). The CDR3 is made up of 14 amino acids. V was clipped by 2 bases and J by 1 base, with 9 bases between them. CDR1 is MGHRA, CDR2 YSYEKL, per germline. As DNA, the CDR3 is TGCGCCAGCAGCCAAACGGGACGGTCCTACGAGCAGTACTTC. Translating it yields CASSQTGRSYEQYF.